The rows below give T cell receptor beta chains drawn from one sample of a study of T cell clonotyping in hematopoietic cell transplantation. The data were produced by immunoSEQ multiplex PCR, yet TCRdb's version contains in-frame clones alone and is incomplete. The sample includes tens of thousands of clones, about 93% of them seen just once. The sequences come from peripheral blood mononuclear cells, collected before stem cell transplant. The origin of the receptors is a man aged 50 or older with acute myeloid leukemia. Some clones in this sample may be carry-over from other donors' samples. CDR3s include the opening cysteine and the closing phenylalanine or tryptophan. Fields, in order: CDR3 protein, CDR3 DNA, J gene, D gene, CDR3 length, V gene, clone size. The D gene is left open where the match is weak. Clone sizes are given selectively: once, few, many, or a class where the clone is expanded.

CDR3: CASSSAPTGRTEAFF; DNA: TGTGCCAGCAGCTCGGCCCCAACAGGGCGCACTGAAGCTTTCTTT; J: TRBJ1-1; D: -; length: 15; V: TRBV5-4; size: -
CDR3: CAASSGVASSSEQYF; DNA: TGTGCCGCCTCTAGCGGGGTAGCATCCTCTAGCGAGCAGTACTTC; J: TRBJ2-7; D: TRBD2; length: 15; V: TRBV5-4; size: -
CDR3: CASSLDTAGLTRTGELFF; DNA: TGTGCCAGCAGCCTCGATACCGCGGGACTCACGAGGACCGGGGAGCTGTTTTTT; J: TRBJ2-2; D: -; length: 18; V: TRBV5-4; size: -
CDR3: CASRGVYYGYTF; DNA: TGTGCCAGCCGAGGGGTATACTATGGCTACACCTTC; J: TRBJ1-2; D: -; length: 12; V: TRBV6-5; size: few
CDR3: CASSSSGTSYNEQFF; DNA: TGTGCCAGCAGTTCGAGCGGCACCTCCTACAATGAGCAGTTCTTC; J: TRBJ2-1; D: -; length: 15; V: TRBV28; size: -
CDR3: CASSYYNEQFF; DNA: TGTGCCAGCAGCTACTACAATGAGCAGTTCTTC; J: TRBJ2-1; D: -; length: 11; V: TRBV7-2; size: -
CDR3: CASRGLPGTEAFF; DNA: TGTGCCAGCAGGGGCCTTCCGGGCACTGAAGCTTTCTTT; J: TRBJ1-1; D: -; length: 13; V: TRBV2; size: -
CDR3: CASSGGIYEQYF; DNA: TGCGCCAGCAGTGGAGGGATCTACGAGCAGTACTTC; J: TRBJ2-7; D: -; length: 12; V: TRBV10-1; size: -
CDR3: CASSYATNEKLFF; DNA: TGTGCCAGCAGCTACGCAACTAATGAAAAACTGTTTTTT; J: TRBJ1-4; D: -; length: 13; V: TRBV5-6; size: -
CDR3: CASSLGSQGLYEQYF; DNA: TGTGCCAGCAGCTTGGGCTCGCAGGGACTCTACGAGCAGTACTTC; J: TRBJ2-7; D: -; length: 15; V: TRBV5-4; size: -
CDR3: CASSPQAATNEKLFF; DNA: TGTGCCAGCAGTCCCCAGGCTGCAACTAATGAAAAACTGTTTTTT; J: TRBJ1-4; D: -; length: 15; V: TRBV27; size: -
CDR3: CASSRGLNTEAFF; DNA: TGTGCCAGCAGCCGAGGACTGAACACTGAAGCTTTCTTT; J: TRBJ1-1; D: -; length: 13; V: TRBV28; size: -
CDR3: CASSRLAGASTGELFF; DNA: TGCGCCAGCAGCCGGCTAGCGGGGGCCAGCACCGGGGAGCTGTTTTTT; J: TRBJ2-2; D: TRBD2; length: 16; V: TRBV4-1; size: -
CDR3: CASSLGPETAYSYTF; DNA: TGTGCCAGCAGCTTGGGGCCCGAGACGGCCTATAGCTACACCTTC; J: TRBJ1-2; D: -; length: 15; V: TRBV7-9; size: -
CDR3: CASSPDTYNEQFF; DNA: TGTGCCAGCAGCCCGGACACTTACAATGAGCAGTTCTTC; J: TRBJ2-1; D: -; length: 13; V: TRBV7-2; size: -
CDR3: CATSRDVEGLQETQYF; DNA: TGTGCCACCAGCAGAGATGTGGAGGGACTACAAGAGACCCAGTACTTC; J: TRBJ2-5; D: TRBD2; length: 16; V: TRBV15; size: -
CDR3: CASSTRDRGDGELFF; DNA: TGTGCCAGCAGCACGCGGGACAGGGGAGACGGGGAGCTGTTTTTT; J: TRBJ2-2; D: TRBD1; length: 15; V: TRBV7-9; size: -
CDR3: CASSTVKGENEQFF; DNA: TGTGCCAGCAGCACGGTAAAGGGCGAGAATGAGCAGTTCTTC; J: TRBJ2-1; D: -; length: 14; V: TRBV7-2; size: -
CDR3: CASSIRARDFDFYEQYF; DNA: TGTGCCAGCAGTATTCGAGCCCGGGACTTTGATTTTTACGAGCAGTACTTC; J: TRBJ2-7; D: -; length: 17; V: TRBV27; size: -